This T cell receptor (beta chain) was captured by sequencing in a study of control samples from healthy donors and cancer patients. CDR3 length: 15 residues. V was clipped by 6 bases and J by 7 bases; unmatched bases: 9. The germline gives CDR1 WSHSY, CDR2 SAAADI. Using immunoSEQ multiplex PCR, the repertoire was profiled, and TCRdb retains in-frame clones only, with some absent. Counted here are 170,000 or so clones, 75% to 95% occurring once; the ten biggest clones make up just over 2%. The clonotype comes from a woman aged 40-49 years in good health. V is TRBV10-2 and J is TRBJ1-4; 9 bases match TRBD1. Material: blood. For the CDR3, the DNA is TGCGCCAGCAGCCCCATGGGGACAGGGACTGAAAAACTGTTTTTT. This translates into CASSPMGTGTEKLFF.